This T cell receptor (beta chain) was retrieved from a study of low-dose radiotherapy and immunotherapy resistance in tumors. Study at large: Members of Cohort 2 were treated with 1 Gy per fraction every two weeks; their total was 13 Gy over 26 weeks.

Priming of first-strand cDNA relied on TRAV- and TRBV-specific primers (covering alpha and beta chains). With a V-primer adapter and a constant-region primer, TCRs were amplified for 20 to 25 PCR cycles. From the reads, TCRdb called clonotypes with MiXCR, one entry per CDR3 protein. The table has some 10,000 distinct CDR3 sequences, less than 50% seen once. Per the germline V gene, CDR1 is SGHAT and CDR2 is FQDESV (reference sequence). The CDR3 has 14 amino acids. V was clipped by 4 bases and J by 1 base, with 10 bases between them. This receptor was identified in a human donor with advanced metastatic prostate, ovarian, gallbladder or colorectal cancer (not recorded which). This table probably holds off-target reads from a library built for another chain. The chain combines TRBV11-1 with TRBJ1-1, with D maybe TRBD1 (5 bases). Here the CDR3 reads CASSSGPRNTEAFF. CDR3 DNA: TGTGCCAGCAGCTCGGGACCGAGGAACACTGAAGCTTTCTTT.